This record concerns one T cell receptor (beta chain) sequence. This sample was included in a study of T cell changes during pregnancy in multiple sclerosis. Produced via immunoSEQ multiplex PCR; TCRdb's table is partial and in-frame only. The sample contains fewer than 85,000 clones, roughly 91% of which appear only once. The V end lost 6 bases, the J end lost 2 bases, and 10 bases lay between the germline ends. Per germline, CDR1 SGHDN and CDR2 FVKESK. The CDR3 is 13 amino acids. The rearrangement links TRBV14 to TRBJ1-2; D is ambiguous. This sample comprised peripheral blood, obtained after pregnancy. This receptor was obtained from a female donor in good health, enrolled as a control in a pregnancy study. CDR3 in amino acids: CASRATGNYGYTF. In DNA, the CDR3 is TGTGCCAGCAGGGCGACGGGGAACTATGGCTACACCTTC.